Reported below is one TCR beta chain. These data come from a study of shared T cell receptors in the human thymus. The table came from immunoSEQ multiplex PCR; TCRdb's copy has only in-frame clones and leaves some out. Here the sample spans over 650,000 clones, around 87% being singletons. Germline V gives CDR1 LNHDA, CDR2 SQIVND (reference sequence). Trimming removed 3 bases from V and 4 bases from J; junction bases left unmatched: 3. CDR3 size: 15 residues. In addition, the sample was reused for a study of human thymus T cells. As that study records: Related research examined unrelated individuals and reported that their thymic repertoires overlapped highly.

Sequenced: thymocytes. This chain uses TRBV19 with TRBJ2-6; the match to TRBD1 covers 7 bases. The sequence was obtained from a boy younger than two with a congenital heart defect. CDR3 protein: CASSIRTGGANVLTF. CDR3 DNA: TGTGCCAGTAGTATTAGGACAGGAGGGGCCAACGTCCTGACTTTC.